A selection of T cell receptor beta chains follows, all from one sample in a study of Graves' ophthalmopathy and Graves' hyperthyroidism. TCRdb reprocessed the multiplex PCR reads via MiXCR and lists one record per CDR3 protein. The repertoire holds hundreds of thousands of distinct CDR3 sequences, 35% to 45% seen once, with around 3% in the top ten. The sequencing input was peripheral blood. The receptors were sampled from an adult man with Graves' ophthalmopathy. The CDR3 runs from the conserved cysteine through the conserved F or W. D genes are given only for firm matches. Rows give clone size only sometimes, using once, few, many, or a class for an expanded clone.

clone_size d_call j_call v_call cdr3_aa cdr3_nt
- - TRBJ1-1 TRBV25-1 CASTLEAGTTEAFF TGTGCCAGCACCCTGGAGGCGGGGACAACAGAAGCTTTCTTT
many - TRBJ1-6 TRBV5-6 CASSLRRQLYSPLHF TGTGCCAGCAGCTTGCGTCGCCAGCTTTATTCACCCCTCCACTTT
many TRBD2 TRBJ2-5 TRBV7-6 CASSPVPGLAGRAETQYF TGTGCCAGCAGCCCGGTCCCGGGACTAGCGGGGAGGGCAGAGACCCAGTACTTC
many - TRBJ1-1 TRBV29-1 CSVPGAGAFF TGCAGCGTGCCGGGGGCGGGAGCTTTCTTT
- TRBD2 TRBJ2-7 TRBV7-2 CALGAASGSHEQYF TGTGCCCTAGGAGCGGCTAGCGGGAGCCACGAGCAGTACTTC
many - TRBJ1-5 TRBV3-1 CASSQDLTGQPQHF TGTGCCAGCAGCCAAGATCTCACTGGTCAGCCCCAGCATTTT
- - TRBJ2-2 TRBV12-3/TRBV12-4 CASSSPGEIGELFF TGTGCCAGCAGTTCCCCCGGCGAAATTGGGGAGCTGTTTTTT
few TRBD1 TRBJ2-7 TRBV2 CASSEWGTDGSYEQYF TGTGCCAGCAGTGAATGGGGGACAGACGGCTCCTACGAGCAGTACTTC
- TRBD2 TRBJ2-5 TRBV25-1 CAWSGRTSGGYETQYF TGTGCCTGGAGTGGGAGGACTAGCGGGGGGTATGAGACCCAGTACTTC
many - TRBJ1-3 TRBV19 CASRDPSSGNTIYF TGTGCCAGTCGGGATCCGAGCTCTGGAAACACCATATATTTT
- TRBD1 TRBJ2-5 TRBV7-9 CASSEDRDSNQPQYF TGTGCCAGCAGTGAAGACAGGGATAGCAATCAGCCCCAGTACTTC
- - TRBJ1-2 TRBV4-2 CASSQIGGTRGYTF TGTGCCAGCAGCCAAATAGGGGGAACTCGGGGCTACACCTTC
many TRBD1 TRBJ2-6 TRBV7-3 CASSLRGTGIYSGANVLTF TGTGCCAGCAGCTTAAGAGGGACAGGGATTTACTCTGGGGCCAACGTCCTGACTTTC
many TRBD2 TRBJ2-5 TRBV20-1 CSARHTSGGGWETQYF TGCAGTGCTAGGCATACTAGCGGGGGGGGGTGGGAGACCCAGTACTTC
many - TRBJ1-4 TRBV7-9 CASSLNRVNEKLFF TGTGCCAGCAGCTTAAACAGAGTGAATGAAAAACTGTTTTTT
few - TRBJ2-2 TRBV14 CASSPYSTGELFF TGTGCCAGCAGCCCCTACTCCACCGGGGAGCTGTTTTTT